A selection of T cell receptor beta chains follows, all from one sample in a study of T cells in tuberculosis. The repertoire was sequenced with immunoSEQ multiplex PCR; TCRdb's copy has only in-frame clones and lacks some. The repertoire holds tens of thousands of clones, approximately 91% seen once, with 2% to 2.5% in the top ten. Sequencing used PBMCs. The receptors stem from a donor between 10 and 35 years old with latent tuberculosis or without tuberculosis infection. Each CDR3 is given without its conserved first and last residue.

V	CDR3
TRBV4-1	ASSQVQGSAYEQY
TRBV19	ASTSQSRDRAFDEQF
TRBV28	ASGRLAVYEQY
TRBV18	ASSPSGGLSEQY
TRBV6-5	ASSSGRRGTQY
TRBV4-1	ASSQAGQGAAIGTQY
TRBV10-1	ASTTGDTGELF
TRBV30	AWTPSRRREGWYQETQY
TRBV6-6	ASSWGQGDGYT
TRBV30	ASLQGVTGELF
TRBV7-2	ASSTDVSGYGYT
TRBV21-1	ASSKEGGQGWRRSDSGANVLT
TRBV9	ASSVGSGVPLGQF
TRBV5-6	ASSLGTGAPGDTQY
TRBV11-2	ASSPLGNTEAF
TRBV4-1	ASSQVPGDQETQY
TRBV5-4	ASSPRGGEEVDTQY
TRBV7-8	ASSFNLAGLALNEQF
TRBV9	ASSVGTANTEAF
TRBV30	AWSPTGGYGYT
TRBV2	ASSGDRVISEAF
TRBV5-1	ASSLGQGAFSEQY
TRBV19	ASSIWDRENGYT
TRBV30	ARGTIGGRRGSEQF
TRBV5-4	ASSLAQDRGPNTEAF
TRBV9	ASSPGQGAAGEKLF
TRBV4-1	ASSQGLEAF
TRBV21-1	ASSTTGEVGELF
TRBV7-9	ASSLGAGASTDTQY
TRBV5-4	ASSFGRNNYGYT
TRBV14	ASSPHRGRNIETQY
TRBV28	ASILGGSNTGELF
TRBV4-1	ASSQKPTGVGNQPQH
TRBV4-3	ASSQVAARDTGELF
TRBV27	ASSATGNQPQH
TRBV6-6	ASSYPGPNSPLH
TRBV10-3	AIPPAPGVAQY
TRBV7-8	ASSSKRGEPNQPQH
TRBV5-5	ASNPHIGGYEQY
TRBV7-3	ASSLSSGTDTQY
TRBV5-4	ASSANPGDTEAF
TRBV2	ASSLSGGAFNEQF
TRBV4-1	ASSPIGGGRETQY
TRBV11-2	ASSLVSRSTEAF
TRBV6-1	ASSPTGSYGYT
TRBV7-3	ASSLGRGEQY
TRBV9	ASSVGTGLPYEQY
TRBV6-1	ASLGGLNQPQH